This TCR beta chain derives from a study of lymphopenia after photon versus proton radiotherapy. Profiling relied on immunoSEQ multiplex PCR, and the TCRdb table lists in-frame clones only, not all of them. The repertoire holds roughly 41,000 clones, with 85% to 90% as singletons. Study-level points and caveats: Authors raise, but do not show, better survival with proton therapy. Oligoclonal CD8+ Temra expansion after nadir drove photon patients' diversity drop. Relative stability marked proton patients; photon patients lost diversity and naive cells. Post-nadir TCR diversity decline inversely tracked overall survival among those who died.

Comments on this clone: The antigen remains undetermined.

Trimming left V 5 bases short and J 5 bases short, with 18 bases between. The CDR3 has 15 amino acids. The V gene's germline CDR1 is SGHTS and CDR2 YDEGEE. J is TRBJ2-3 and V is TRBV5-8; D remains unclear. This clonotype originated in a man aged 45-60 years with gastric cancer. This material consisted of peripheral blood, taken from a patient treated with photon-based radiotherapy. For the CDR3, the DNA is TGTGCCAGCAGGACCGGGCCGAGAACGGGAGATACGCAGTATTTT. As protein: CASRTGPRTGDTQYF.